A selection of T cell receptor beta chains follows, all from one sample in a study of blood T cell repertoires in COVID-19. Profiling relied on immunoSEQ multiplex PCR, and the TCRdb table lists in-frame clones only, not all of them. The sample lists approximately 380,000 clones, roughly 90% occurring once. Sequenced material: PBMCs or T cells enriched from blood (not recorded which). These receptor sequences come from a woman in her forties who had been exposed to COVID-19. CDR3s include the opening cysteine and the closing phenylalanine or tryptophan. Fields, in order: CDR3 protein, CDR3 DNA, clone size, V gene, J gene, D gene. A D gene is named only where the DNA matches it firmly. Size is omitted from some rows. Given values are once, few, many or a class for expanded clones.

CDR3: CAWRGTAQETQYF; DNA: TGTGCCTGGAGGGGGACAGCCCAAGAGACCCAGTACTTC; size: -; V: TRBV30; J: TRBJ2-5; D: TRBD1
CDR3: CASRSQGARGYGYTF; DNA: TGTGCCAGCAGGTCTCAGGGGGCGAGAGGTTATGGCTACACCTTC; size: -; V: TRBV6-5; J: TRBJ1-2; D: TRBD1
CDR3: CASSLVGQGTTEAFF; DNA: TGTGCCAGCAGCTTAGTGGGACAGGGGACCACTGAAGCTTTCTTT; size: once; V: TRBV7-6; J: TRBJ1-1; D: TRBD1
CDR3: CASSKGQMNTEAFF; DNA: TGTGCCAGCAGTAAAGGACAGATGAACACTGAAGCTTTCTTT; size: once; V: TRBV2; J: TRBJ1-1; D: -
CDR3: CASSLPGQGDYNEQFF; DNA: TGTGCCAGCAGCTTACCGGGACAGGGCGACTACAATGAGCAGTTCTTC; size: -; V: TRBV7-9; J: TRBJ2-1; D: TRBD1
CDR3: CAWSVRNEQFF; DNA: TGTGCCTGGAGTGTTCGGAATGAGCAGTTCTTC; size: -; V: TRBV30; J: TRBJ2-1; D: -
CDR3: CASSLLTVNEKLFF; DNA: TGCGCCAGCAGCTTGTTAACAGTTAATGAAAAACTGTTTTTT; size: once; V: TRBV5-1; J: TRBJ1-4; D: -
CDR3: CASSLNSRFLAGASYEQYF; DNA: TGTGCCAGCAGCTTAAATTCGAGGTTCCTAGCGGGAGCCTCCTACGAGCAGTACTTC; size: -; V: TRBV11-3; J: TRBJ2-7; D: TRBD2
CDR3: CASSLLENNSPLHF; DNA: TGTGCCAGCAGCCTGCTGGAGAATAATTCACCCCTCCACTTT; size: -; V: TRBV5-4; J: TRBJ1-6; D: -
CDR3: CASSLGLANEQYF; DNA: TGTGCCAGCAGCTTAGGACTAGCGAACGAGCAGTACTTC; size: -; V: TRBV7-6; J: TRBJ2-7; D: TRBD2
CDR3: CALGTGLPISSYNEQFF; DNA: TGTGCCCTGGGGACGGGACTACCTATCAGCTCCTACAATGAGCAGTTCTTC; size: once; V: TRBV30; J: TRBJ2-1; D: TRBD2
CDR3: CASSLKRGTAYEQYF; DNA: TGTGCCAGCAGCTTAAAAAGAGGGACAGCCTACGAGCAGTACTTC; size: once; V: TRBV11-2; J: TRBJ2-7; D: TRBD1
CDR3: CATSRDPGTGKGNTIYF; DNA: TGTGCCACCAGCAGAGATCCCGGGACAGGGAAAGGAAACACCATATATTTT; size: -; V: TRBV15; J: TRBJ1-3; D: TRBD1
CDR3: CASSVPGQGNGYGYTF; DNA: TGTGCCAGCAGCGTCCCGGGACAGGGGAACGGTTATGGCTACACCTTC; size: -; V: TRBV7-9; J: TRBJ1-2; D: TRBD1
CDR3: CASSLSGTTNTEAFF; DNA: TGTGCCAGCAGCCTGTCAGGGACTACGAACACTGAAGCTTTCTTT; size: -; V: TRBV7-2; J: TRBJ1-1; D: -
CDR3: CASSRGQDNSPLHF; DNA: TGTGCCAGCAGTCGCGGACAGGATAATTCACCCCTCCACTTT; size: -; V: TRBV6-5; J: TRBJ1-6; D: TRBD1
CDR3: CASSARAGGSGTEAFF; DNA: TGTGCCAGCAGCGCGAGGGCCGGGGGATCTGGCACTGAAGCTTTCTTT; size: -; V: TRBV5-4; J: TRBJ1-1; D: -
CDR3: CASSPWAERNTEAFF; DNA: TGCGCCAGCAGCCCTTGGGCCGAAAGGAACACTGAAGCTTTCTTT; size: -; V: TRBV5-1; J: TRBJ1-1; D: -
CDR3: CASSLAGGVGFNSPLHF; DNA: TGTGCCAGCAGCTTAGCGGGAGGGGTCGGATTTAATTCACCCCTCCACTTT; size: -; V: TRBV7-6; J: TRBJ1-6; D: -
CDR3: CASSLDDRDSSGNTIYF; DNA: TGTGCCAGCAGCTTGGACGACAGGGACAGCTCTGGAAACACCATATATTTT; size: -; V: TRBV5-5; J: TRBJ1-3; D: TRBD1
CDR3: CAWSTQGREKLFF; DNA: TGTGCCTGGAGTACACAGGGTCGGGAAAAACTGTTTTTT; size: -; V: TRBV30; J: TRBJ1-4; D: -
CDR3: CASSPLSGAAGTEAFF; DNA: TGTGCCAGCTCACCCCTTAGCGGGGCTGCGGGCACTGAAGCTTTCTTT; size: -; V: TRBV18; J: TRBJ1-1; D: -
CDR3: CASSIKGADTEAFF; DNA: TGTGCCAGTAGTATAAAGGGGGCGGACACTGAAGCTTTCTTT; size: -; V: TRBV19; J: TRBJ1-1; D: TRBD1
CDR3: CASSIAGGTYNEQFF; DNA: TGTGCCAGTAGTATAGCGGGGGGGACCTACAATGAGCAGTTCTTC; size: -; V: TRBV19; J: TRBJ2-1; D: TRBD2
CDR3: CSVAQGVESPLHF; DNA: TGCAGCGTCGCTCAGGGCGTAGAATCACCCCTCCACTTT; size: -; V: TRBV29-1; J: TRBJ1-6; D: -
CDR3: CASSQGGATDTQYF; DNA: TGTGCCAGCAGTCAAGGGGGCGCGACAGATACGCAGTATTTT; size: -; V: TRBV6-2/TRBV6-3; J: TRBJ2-3; D: TRBD1
CDR3: CASSLSSGFGTEAFF; DNA: TGTGCCAGCAGTTTATCTTCAGGGTTCGGCACTGAAGCTTTCTTT; size: -; V: TRBV28; J: TRBJ1-1; D: -
CDR3: CASSPGTGAAKNIQYF; DNA: TGTGCCAGCAGCCCCGGGACAGGGGCAGCCAAAAACATTCAGTACTTC; size: -; V: TRBV5-4; J: TRBJ2-4; D: TRBD1
CDR3: CASSTRQGQGNEQFF; DNA: TGTGCCAGTAGTACGCGACAGGGACAGGGCAATGAGCAGTTCTTC; size: -; V: TRBV19; J: TRBJ2-1; D: TRBD1
CDR3: CVISKGQGETGELFF; DNA: TGTGTCATCAGCAAGGGACAGGGGGAAACCGGGGAGCTGTTTTTT; size: -; V: TRBV10-3; J: TRBJ2-2; D: TRBD1
CDR3: CASSPTGPYEQYF; DNA: TGTGCCAGCAGCCCTACAGGCCCCTACGAGCAGTACTTC; size: -; V: TRBV9; J: TRBJ2-7; D: -
CDR3: CASTGTALTGELFF; DNA: TGTGCCAGTACCGGGACAGCTCTCACCGGGGAGCTGTTTTTT; size: once; V: TRBV2; J: TRBJ2-2; D: TRBD1
CDR3: CASSLRGTYGYTF; DNA: TGTGCCAGCAGTCTTAGGGGTACCTATGGCTACACCTTC; size: -; V: TRBV12-3/TRBV12-4; J: TRBJ1-2; D: -
CDR3: CASSISGRIHEQYF; DNA: TGCGCCAGCAGCATCAGCGGGAGGATCCACGAGCAGTACTTC; size: -; V: TRBV5-1; J: TRBJ2-7; D: TRBD2
CDR3: CASSSEGAEVPTNEKLFF; DNA: TGTGCCAGCAGCAGCGAGGGGGCCGAGGTGCCAACTAATGAAAAACTGTTTTTT; size: -; V: TRBV7-3; J: TRBJ1-4; D: TRBD1
CDR3: CASSPFRNLTVTYGYTF; DNA: TGCGCCAGCAGTCCATTTCGAAATCTCACAGTGACCTATGGCTACACCTTC; size: -; V: TRBV23-1; J: TRBJ1-2; D: -
CDR3: CASSAPGGYGYTF; DNA: TGCGCCAGCAGCGCCCCAGGGGGCTATGGCTACACCTTC; size: -; V: TRBV5-1; J: TRBJ1-2; D: TRBD1
CDR3: CASSHNRLDQFRDTQYF; DNA: TGTGCCAGCAGTCATAACCGACTAGATCAATTCAGAGATACGCAGTATTTT; size: -; V: TRBV6-6; J: TRBJ2-3; D: -
CDR3: CAVKGGGETQYF; DNA: TGTGCCGTCAAGGGGGGGGGTGAGACCCAGTACTTC; size: -; V: TRBV12-3/TRBV12-4; J: TRBJ2-5; D: -
CDR3: CASSPSLTSNTEAFF; DNA: TGTGCCAGCAGCCCGAGCCTGACATCGAACACTGAAGCTTTCTTT; size: -; V: TRBV5-4; J: TRBJ1-1; D: -
CDR3: CAWSVSGTFDQPQHF; DNA: TGTGCCTGGAGTGTAAGCGGGACATTCGATCAGCCCCAGCATTTT; size: -; V: TRBV30; J: TRBJ1-5; D: -
CDR3: CASSARLTGDTDTQYF; DNA: TGTGCCAGCAGCGCCCGTCTGACAGGGGACACAGATACGCAGTATTTT; size: -; V: TRBV7-9; J: TRBJ2-3; D: TRBD1
CDR3: CASSPLTGVNTEAFF; DNA: TGTGCCAGCAGCCCGCTGACAGGGGTGAACACTGAAGCTTTCTTT; size: -; V: TRBV5-5; J: TRBJ1-1; D: TRBD1
CDR3: CASSLRGQGAENQPQHF; DNA: TGCGCCAGCAGCTTGAGGGGACAGGGGGCTGAAAATCAGCCCCAGCATTTT; size: -; V: TRBV5-1; J: TRBJ1-5; D: TRBD1
CDR3: CASRTGVSTEAFF; DNA: TGTGCCAGCAGGACAGGGGTGAGCACTGAAGCTTTCTTT; size: -; V: TRBV5-4; J: TRBJ1-1; D: TRBD1
CDR3: CASSPGQGTEQPQHF; DNA: TGTGCCAGCTCACCGGGACAGGGGACGGAGCAGCCCCAGCATTTT; size: -; V: TRBV18; J: TRBJ1-5; D: TRBD1
CDR3: CASSPTGVGTEAFF; DNA: TGTGCCAGCAGCCCGACAGGGGTAGGCACTGAAGCTTTCTTT; size: -; V: TRBV11-1; J: TRBJ1-1; D: TRBD1
CDR3: CASSSGLAGYNEQFF; DNA: TGCGCCAGCAGCTCCGGACTAGCGGGATACAATGAGCAGTTCTTC; size: -; V: TRBV5-1; J: TRBJ2-1; D: TRBD2
CDR3: CASSTGLLEQYF; DNA: TGTGCCAGCAGTACAGGGTTATTAGAGCAGTACTTC; size: -; V: TRBV6-5; J: TRBJ2-7; D: -